These 7 T cell receptor beta chains originate from one sample sequenced in a study of CXCR3-negative and CXCR3-positive naive CD8 T cells. Study outcomes and limitations: When CXCR3-positive naive cells were set against CXCR3-negative naive cells, the former had more hydrophobic TRB CDR3s.

TRB cDNA libraries were made by UMI-labeled 5' RACE. Following a re-call of the 5' RACE reads, TCRdb has one entry per CDR3 protein and lacks DNA. This table lists around 160,000 distinct CDR3 sequences. These receptors have no known antigen. Sequenced input: naive CXCR3+ CD8+ T cells from blood. Subset indicated: CD45RO-CCR7+CD27+CD95- naive CD8+ T cells expressing CXCR3 (TNR3+). These receptors all stem from a human donor in good health. Some clones in this sample may be carry-over from other donors' samples.

This chain links TRBV6-5 with TRBJ1-2; TCRdb's D call, TRBD1, is unchecked because there is no DNA. The germline V gene has CDR1 MNHEY and CDR2 SVGAGI. The CDR3 consists of 13 residues. CDR3 region: CASSRQGFDGYTF.

This sequence joins TRBV13 and TRBJ1-5; TCRdb indicates TRBD1, and absent DNA this call remains unverified. Germline CDR1 PRHDT, CDR2 FYEKMQ (reference sequence). This CDR3 has 14 amino acids. CDR3 region: CASSFQGEGQPQHF.

The chain has TRBV28 and TRBJ2-6; TCRdb indicates TRBD1, and absent DNA this call remains unverified. The CDR3 totals 19 residues. CDR1 is MDHEN, CDR2 SYDVKM, per germline. CDR3 in amino acids: CASSLGMGTGAAGANVLTF.

The V call is TRBV12-3 or TRBV12-4, the J call TRBJ1-2; TCRdb lists TRBD1, though no DNA is available to test this call. This CDR3 region has 15 residues. The CDR3: CASSPGGWTYYGYTF.

The chain couples TRBV20-1 to TRBJ2-7; TCRdb gives TRBD1 as the D gene, but with no DNA this cannot be confirmed. The CDR3 is made up of 14 amino acids. CDR1 and CDR2 (germline): DFQATT, SNEGSKA (reference sequence). The CDR3 sequence is CSARGTGGSYEQYF.

The chain couples TRBV7-2 to TRBJ2-3; TCRdb names TRBD1, which stays unverified in the absence of DNA. Germline V gives CDR1 SGHTA, CDR2 FQGNSA. The CDR3 runs to 16 residues. CDR3 loop: CASSQGQGGFTDTQYF.

The genes are TRBV7-9 and TRBJ1-5; the TCRdb D gene call, TRBD1, has no DNA to confirm it. The germline CDR1 and CDR2 sequences are SEHNR and FQNEAQ (reference sequence). CDR3 length: 15 residues. The CDR3 here is CASSTGQDWGQPQHF.